The rows below give T cell receptor beta chains drawn from one sample of a study of lymphopenia after photon versus proton radiotherapy. TCRdb keeps only in-frame clones here, not all; method: immunoSEQ multiplex PCR. Counted here are 150,000 to 200,000 clones, approximately 86% occurring once; the ten biggest clones make up around 5.1%. Sequences were derived from peripheral blood, sampled from a patient treated with photon-based radiotherapy. All receptors come from a man aged 45 to 65 with gastric cancer. The CDR3 runs from the conserved cysteine through the conserved F or W. D genes are given only for firm matches. Expanded clones get a size class; other rows say once, few or many, or leave the size out.

CDR3 length	V gene	J gene	clone size	D gene	CDR3 DNA	CDR3 protein
15	TRBV7-2	TRBJ2-3	NA	NA	TGTGCCAGCACAGGAATAAGGCAGTCGGGGGATACGCAGTATTTT	CASTGIRQSGDTQYF
14	TRBV30	TRBJ2-7	NA	TRBD2	TGTGCCTGGAGCCCGGGGGGGATCGGCCGCGAGCAGTACTTC	CAWSPGGIGREQYF
15	TRBV28	TRBJ2-4	once	NA	TGTGCCAGCAGTTTCTCCCGGACAGCCAAAAACATTCAGTACTTC	CASSFSRTAKNIQYF
13	TRBV6-5	TRBJ2-7	NA	TRBD1	TGTGCCAGCAGACGCGACAGGGTTGGCGAGCAGTACTTC	CASRRDRVGEQYF
15	TRBV6-1	TRBJ1-4	NA	NA	TGTGCCAGCAGTGAAGAACTGGGTGCCGGTGAAAAACTGTTTTTT	CASSEELGAGEKLFF
15	TRBV19	TRBJ2-1	NA	TRBD2	TGTGCCAGTAGTGCAGTGGTAGCGGGAGGCAATGAGCAGTTCTTC	CASSAVVAGGNEQFF
16	TRBV4-1	TRBJ1-4	NA	TRBD1	TGCGCCAGCAGCCGGGGACAGGGTCCGATGAGTGAAAAACTGTTTTTT	CASSRGQGPMSEKLFF
12	TRBV2	TRBJ2-1	NA	NA	TGTGCCAGCAGTGGGCAGGGACATGAGCAGTTCTTC	CASSGQGHEQFF
14	TRBV19	TRBJ2-1	NA	NA	TGTGCCGAGTTGGGGTATGGACCTGGCAATGAGCAGTTCTTC	CAELGYGPGNEQFF
15	TRBV7-7	TRBJ2-2	NA	NA	TGTGCCAGCAGCTTAAACTTCAGGGGAACCGGGGAGCTGTTTTTT	CASSLNFRGTGELFF
14	TRBV2	TRBJ1-1	NA	NA	TGTGCCAGCAATTTGGACAGATCGAACACTGAAGCTTTCTTT	CASNLDRSNTEAFF
16	TRBV4-3	TRBJ2-7	NA	TRBD2	TGCGCCAGCAGCCGTTCGCGGACTAGCGGCTCCTACGAGCAGTACTTC	CASSRSRTSGSYEQYF
14	TRBV9	TRBJ1-2	NA	NA	TGTGCCAGCAGCGACGGACAGCGAAACTATGGCTACACCTTC	CASSDGQRNYGYTF
14	TRBV7-9	TRBJ2-2	NA	NA	TGTGCCAGCAGCCCCAATGAGGCTTGGGGGGAGCTGTTTTTT	CASSPNEAWGELFF
13	TRBV6-4	TRBJ1-1	once	NA	TGTGCCAGCAGTCGAGGGGTGAACACTGAAGCTTTCTTT	CASSRGVNTEAFF
15	TRBV30	TRBJ2-7	NA	NA	TGTGCCTGGAGTGTATGGGGGCGGGAGAGTTCCGAGCAGTACTTC	CAWSVWGRESSEQYF
13	TRBV7-9	TRBJ1-1	NA	NA	TGTGCCAGCAGCCGCTTTCCCGACACTGAAGCTTTCTTT	CASSRFPDTEAFF
13	TRBV23-1	TRBJ2-4	once	TRBD1	TGCGCCAGCAGTCGACAGGGAGAAAACATTCAGTACTTC	CASSRQGENIQYF
13	TRBV9	TRBJ2-5	NA	NA	TGTGCCAGCAGCGTAGCTAGCCAAGAGACCCAGTACTTC	CASSVASQETQYF
13	TRBV18	TRBJ2-7	NA	NA	TGTGCCAGCTCACCATCAGAGAACTACGAGCAGTACTTC	CASSPSENYEQYF
12	TRBV30	TRBJ1-1	few	NA	TGTGCCTGGAGTGTTTGGCGAAGGGAAGCTTTCTTT	CAWSVWRREAFF
17	TRBV4-3	TRBJ1-4	NA	NA	TGCGCCAGCAGCCAAGAACTCGGGACGGAGGGGGATGAAAAACTGTTTTTT	CASSQELGTEGDEKLFF
16	TRBV6-6	TRBJ2-2	few	NA	TGTGCCAGCAGTTATGTGGCAAGTACGAACACCGGGGAGCTGTTTTTT	CASSYVASTNTGELFF
11	TRBV20-1	TRBJ1-1	NA	NA	TGCAGTGCTTATGATAACACTGAAGCTTTCTTT	CSAYDNTEAFF
15	TRBV30	TRBJ2-4	NA	NA	TGTGCCTGGAGTAGAGAAAACAGGGTCAAAAACATTCAGTACTTC	CAWSRENRVKNIQYF
13	TRBV5-1	TRBJ1-5	NA	NA	TGCGCCAGCAGCCACTGGGGGGAAGATCCCCAGCATTTT	CASSHWGEDPQHF
16	TRBV7-9	TRBJ1-2	NA	TRBD1	TGTGCCAGCAGCTTAGTGTCCGGGACAGGGGGCGATGGCTACACCTTC	CASSLVSGTGGDGYTF
15	TRBV7-9	TRBJ1-4	NA	TRBD1	TGTGCCAGCAGCTTACAGGGGGGTGCTAATGAAAAACTGTTTTTT	CASSLQGGANEKLFF
12	TRBV6-6	TRBJ1-2	many	NA	TGTGCCAGCAGTTCAACTGACCCCGGCTACACCTTC	CASSSTDPGYTF
14	TRBV6-1	TRBJ1-1	NA	NA	TGTGCCAGCATAGTAGGGTGGATGAACACTGAAGCTTTCTTT	CASIVGWMNTEAFF
16	TRBV5-1	TRBJ1-1	NA	NA	TGCGCCAGCAGCTTGGTAGGCCGGGGCGCCGACACTGAAGCTTTCTTT	CASSLVGRGADTEAFF
15	TRBV11-2	TRBJ2-1	NA	TRBD2	TGTGCCAGCAGCCCGCGTAGCGGGAGGTACAATGAGCAGTTCTTC	CASSPRSGRYNEQFF
13	TRBV6-1	TRBJ1-2	NA	NA	TGTGCCAGCAGTGAAGCACCTAGGACCGGCTACACCTTC	CASSEAPRTGYTF
13	TRBV7-2	TRBJ1-1	once	NA	TGTGCCAGCAGCTGGGGACAAGGCGCTGAAGCTTTCTTT	CASSWGQGAEAFF
16	TRBV19	TRBJ2-2	few	TRBD1	TGTGCCAGTACGAAGGACAGGGAAAAGAACACCGGGGAGCTGTTTTTT	CASTKDREKNTGELFF
14	TRBV18	TRBJ2-7	NA	NA	TGTGCCAGCTCACCACTTAGCGGCTCCTACGAGCAGTACTTC	CASSPLSGSYEQYF
16	TRBV27	TRBJ2-1	NA	NA	TGTGCCAGCAGTTCCCTAGTCGGAGGGCTGAACAATGAGCAGTTCTTC	CASSSLVGGLNNEQFF
13	TRBV18	TRBJ2-1	NA	NA	TGTGCCAGCTCCTGGGACCAATACAATGAGCAGTTCTTC	CASSWDQYNEQFF
10	TRBV18	TRBJ2-7	few	NA	TGTGCCAGCTGTTACTACGAGCAGTACTTC	CASCYYEQYF
14	TRBV28	TRBJ1-2	NA	TRBD1	TGTGCCAGCATTTCCACAGGGGGAGGCTATGGCTACACCTTC	CASISTGGGYGYTF
14	TRBV2	TRBJ1-2	NA	NA	TGTGCCAGCAGGTCGACAGGACCATCCTATGGCTACACCTTC	CASRSTGPSYGYTF
13	TRBV11-2	TRBJ2-2	NA	TRBD2	TGTGCCAGCAGCTTGACTAGCGGAGGGGAGCTGTTTTTT	CASSLTSGGELFF
15	TRBV27	TRBJ1-2	NA	NA	TGTGCCAGTAGTTTAGGGAGTCCCCTGAGGGATGGCTACACCTTC	CASSLGSPLRDGYTF
12	TRBV2	TRBJ1-1	NA	NA	TGTGCCAGCAGCATCACGGGCACTGAAGCTTTCTTT	CASSITGTEAFF
16	TRBV28	TRBJ1-1	NA	NA	TGTGCCAGCAGTTTATATCAGGGGAACATGAACACTGAAGCTTTCTTT	CASSLYQGNMNTEAFF
14	TRBV25-1	TRBJ1-4	NA	TRBD1	TGTGCCAGCAGTGCGGACAGGGGGCTAGAAAAACTGTTTTTT	CASSADRGLEKLFF
15	TRBV11-3	TRBJ1-1	NA	NA	TGTGCCAGCAGCCCCGCCGGGAGGGGGGAAGGTGAAGCTTTCTTT	CASSPAGRGEGEAFF
12	TRBV6-1	TRBJ1-2	NA	NA	TGTGCCAGCAGTGAAGGGGCCCCTGGCTACACCTTC	CASSEGAPGYTF
13	TRBV5-4	TRBJ2-7	NA	NA	TGTGCCAGCAGCTTGGGATACGACTACGAGCAGTACTTC	CASSLGYDYEQYF
12	TRBV2	TRBJ2-7	NA	NA	TGTGCCAGCAGGGGCTCACAAGGCGAGCAGTACTTC	CASRGSQGEQYF
14	TRBV27	TRBJ2-5	NA	TRBD1	TGTGCCAGCAGTTCAGTGACAGGGGTGGGGACCCAGTACTTC	CASSSVTGVGTQYF
15	TRBV28	TRBJ1-2	NA	NA	TGTGCCAGCAGACCGGCGGGGCAGGGGAGTGATGGCTACACCTTC	CASRPAGQGSDGYTF
13	TRBV19	TRBJ2-5	NA	NA	TGTGCCAGTGCAGGACAGACCCAAGAGACCCAGTACTTC	CASAGQTQETQYF
15	TRBV5-1	TRBJ1-5	NA	NA	TGCGCCAGCAGCTTGACCGCCGGCCGGACGCAGCCCCAGCATTTT	CASSLTAGRTQPQHF
16	TRBV4-1	TRBJ2-1	NA	NA	TGCGCCAGCAGCCCCAGAGTAGCGGTTACTTTCAATGAGCAGTTCTTC	CASSPRVAVTFNEQFF
12	TRBV30	TRBJ1-1	NA	NA	TGTGCCTGGGACGGGGTGAACACTGAAGCTTTCTTT	CAWDGVNTEAFF
15	TRBV6-6	TRBJ1-1	NA	NA	TGTGCCAGCAGTTACGTCTCGAGCCGGGACACTGAAGCTTTCTTT	CASSYVSSRDTEAFF